The 15 T cell receptor beta chains listed next were all sequenced from one sample in a study of blood T cell repertoires in COVID-19. Repertoires were generated with immunoSEQ multiplex PCR, while TCRdb's copy carries only in-frame clones and drops some. The sample lists roughly 160,000 clones; roughly 81% were seen once. Sequenced: peripheral blood. The origin of the receptors is an elderly woman with COVID-19, enrolled during active disease.

The genes are TRBV6-5 and TRBJ1-3; D remains unclear. V was pared by 5 bases and J by 3 bases, with 8 bases between. Per the germline V gene, CDR1 is MNHEY and CDR2 is SVGAGI. The CDR3 contains 13 residues. This chain's CDR3 is CASSLPGGNTIYF. CDR3 coding DNA: TGTGCCAGCAGTCTCCCGGGTGGAAACACCATATATTTT.

This clone has more than one count but fewer than ten. At one end the junction does not follow the germline gene, possibly because of a read error. This rearrangement joins TRBV27 to TRBJ1-4, with 7 bases that match TRBD1. In germline, CDR1 is MNHEY, CDR2 SMNVEV (reference sequence). CDR3 length equals 13 residues. The CDR3 nucleotides are TGTGCCAGCAGCTTATTACAGGGGTCCAAACTGTTTTTT. It translates to CASSLLQGSKLFF.

This clone was seen a few times. The CDR3 DNA reads as TGCGCCAGCAGCCAAGGGATTCTAGCGGGAGGAGTCGCAGATACGCAGTATTTT. Translating it yields CASSQGILAGGVADTQYF. V is TRBV5-1 and J is TRBJ2-3, with TRBD2 matching over 11 bases. Trimming took 4 bases from V and 4 from J; bases not matched to a gene: 14. In germline, CDR1 is SGHRS, CDR2 YFSETQ. This CDR3 spans 18 amino acids.

CDR3 sequence: CASSLEGATYEQYF. Here the CDR3 DNA reads TGCGCCAGCAGCTTGGAAGGGGCGACCTACGAGCAGTACTTC. This rearrangement joins TRBV5-1 to TRBJ2-7, with D possibly being TRBD1 (5 bases). Germline V gene data show CDR1 as SGHRS and CDR2 as YFSETQ. CDR3 length: 14 residues. Trimming cost V 0 bases and J 2 bases, with 9 bases left between them.

V usage is TRBV7-9 and J usage is TRBJ2-2, with 8 nucleotides matching TRBD2. CDR3 length: 18 amino acids. Trimming at V came to 1 base and at J to 2 bases, leaving 9 bases not matched to a gene. CDR1 is SEHNR, CDR2 FQNEAQ, per germline (reference sequence). The CDR3 bases are TGTGCCAGCAGCTTAGTTCGTTCCAGCGGGAGAAACACCGGGGAGCTGTTTTTT. Translated: CASSLVRSSGRNTGELFF.

A note on this clone: Other DNA sequences of this sample code for an identical CDR3. This sequence joins TRBV18 and TRBJ1-2; D is perhaps TRBD1 (6 bases). The CDR3 spans 14 residues. Germline V gene data show CDR1 as KGHSH and CDR2 as LQKENI. Trimming stripped 3 bases from V and 1 base from J, with 9 bases between. The CDR3 here is CASSPLQGNYGYTF. Here the CDR3 DNA reads TGTGCCAGCTCACCCTTACAGGGTAACTATGGCTACACCTTC.

The chain uses TRBV6-1 and TRBJ1-2, with D maybe TRBD1 (5 bases). V was cut by 2 bases and J by 3 bases, with 7 bases left in between. The CDR3 length is 13 residues. Germline CDR1 reads MNHNS; CDR2 reads SASEGT. The CDR3 sequence is CASSETGYYGYTF. Here the CDR3 DNA reads TGTGCCAGCAGTGAAACAGGCTACTATGGCTACACCTTC.

This clone was seen a single time. The gene calls are TRBV4-2 and TRBJ2-1; 11 bases are a match to TRBD2. V trimming: 0 bases; J trimming: 0 bases; junction bases outside the gene matches: 13. In germline, CDR1 is LGHNA, CDR2 YNFKEQ. The CDR3 loop spans 21 amino acids. The CDR3 sequence: CASSQETPRTSGSYSYNEQFF. CDR3 DNA: TGTGCCAGCAGCCAAGAAACCCCCCGGACTAGCGGGTCTTACTCCTACAATGAGCAGTTCTTC.

V gene TRBV7-8 combines with J gene TRBJ1-4; D is unclear. The CDR3 runs 16 residues. Per the germline V gene, CDR1 is SGHVS and CDR2 is FQNEAQ. The germline V and J ends were trimmed by 1 base and 0 bases, with 9 bases remaining between them. CDR3 region: CASSLGAAATNEKLFF. The CDR3 DNA reads as TGTGCCAGCAGCTTAGGCGCGGCTGCAACTAATGAAAAACTGTTTTTT.

This chain connects TRBV15 to TRBJ2-5, with D maybe TRBD2 (6 bases). Per germline, CDR1 LNHNV and CDR2 YYDKDF (reference sequence). The CDR3 is 13 residues long. The ends were cut back, 7 bases at V and 3 bases at J, with 12 bases in the middle. CDR3 in amino acids: CATISPGEETQYF. The DNA for the CDR3 is TGTGCCACCATCTCGCCGGGGGAAGAGACCCAGTACTTC.

This chain uses TRBV28 with TRBJ1-5, with TRBD1 identical over 10 bases. V lost 5 bases and J lost 6; bases outside the gene matches: 10. The V gene's germline CDR1 is MDHEN and CDR2 SYDVKM. The CDR3 runs 16 residues. The CDR3 DNA reads as TGTGCCAGCAGTAGCGCGGGACAGGGGATGGGTCAGCCCCAGCATTTT. It codes for CASSSAGQGMGQPQHF.

This clone was seen a single time. V gene TRBV12-3 or TRBV12-4 combines with J gene TRBJ1-2; a weak D match, TRBD1 (6 bases). The CDR3 runs to 13 residues. Trimming took off 3 bases at V and 8 bases at J, with 13 bases between the two ends. The CDR3 nucleotides read TGTGCCAGCAGTTTGAGGGGGTTCGGGGGCTACACCTTC. This translates into CASSLRGFGGYTF.

V gene TRBV28 combines with J gene TRBJ2-7; 14 bases fit TRBD2. The germline V gene encodes CDR1 MDHEN and CDR2 SYDVKM. Germline trimming cut 5 bases from V and 4 bases from J; bases unmatched to any gene: 7. The CDR3 loop spans 16 amino acids. Here the CDR3 DNA reads TGTGCCAGCAGTCCTGGACTAGCGGGAGGTATGTACGAGCAGTACTTC. This gives the protein CASSPGLAGGMYEQYF.

The rearrangement joins TRBV18 to TRBJ1-3; TRBD1 is a possible D gene (6 bases). V was shortened by 1 base and J by 2 bases, with 12 bases between the two germline ends. CDR1 is KGHSH, CDR2 LQKENI, per germline. The CDR3 is 16 amino acids. The chain's CDR3 is CASSPQFRGAGNTIYF. CDR3 nucleotides: TGTGCCAGCTCACCACAGTTCAGGGGTGCTGGAAACACCATATATTTT.

The chain uses TRBV6-5 and TRBJ2-7, with 7 bases that match TRBD2. CDR3 length: 15 amino acids. Per germline, CDR1 MNHEY and CDR2 SVGAGI. The V and J ends lost 0 bases and 1 base, in that order; junction bases with no gene match: 3. The CDR3 is CASSYSGLTSYEQYF. The CDR3 DNA follows: TGTGCCAGCAGTTACTCGGGACTAACTTCCTACGAGCAGTACTTC.